These T cell receptor beta chains were read from a single sample in a study of T cells in tuberculosis. The protocol was immunoSEQ multiplex PCR, while the TCRdb copy is restricted to in-frame clones and leaves out a portion. Of about 24,000 clones in the sample, around 95% are singletons; the top ten hold approximately 8.5%. The sequencing sample was made of PBMCs. Source of these receptors: a donor aged 10-30 years with latent tuberculosis or without tuberculosis infection. Each CDR3 is given with its conserved first and last residue. Each record gives: J gene, V gene, clone size, D gene, CDR3 protein, CDR3 DNA. A D gene is named only where the DNA matches it firmly. The size field is filled for only some rows; it gives once, few, many or a size class.

J: TRBJ1-5; V: TRBV6-5; size: once; D: NA; CDR3: CASSYGGSNQPQHF; DNA: TGTGCCAGCAGTTACGGAGGGTCCAATCAGCCCCAGCATTTT
J: TRBJ2-7; V: TRBV4-1; size: NA; D: TRBD2; CDR3: CASSQVVERGISYEQYF; DNA: TGCGCCAGCAGCCAAGTAGTGGAGCGGGGAATCTCCTACGAGCAGTACTTC
J: TRBJ1-3; V: TRBV5-6; size: once; D: NA; CDR3: CASSLAVGAASGNTIYF; DNA: TGTGCCAGCAGCTTGGCCGTGGGGGCTGCTTCTGGAAACACCATATATTTT
J: TRBJ2-2; V: TRBV6-5; size: NA; D: NA; CDR3: CASSYGSSANTGELFF; DNA: TGTGCCAGCAGTTACGGCTCTTCAGCGAACACCGGGGAGCTGTTTTTT
J: TRBJ1-2; V: TRBV10-1; size: NA; D: NA; CDR3: CASSEQGISYGYTF; DNA: TGCGCCAGCAGTGAGCAGGGAATTTCCTATGGCTACACCTTC
J: TRBJ1-1; V: TRBV4-1; size: NA; D: NA; CDR3: CASSPDMMNTEAFF; DNA: TGCGCCAGCAGCCCGGACATGATGAACACTGAAGCTTTCTTT
J: TRBJ2-3; V: TRBV11-3; size: NA; D: TRBD2; CDR3: CASSSRTSGGSTDTQYF; DNA: TGTGCCAGCAGCTCACGGACTAGCGGGGGTAGCACAGATACGCAGTATTTT
J: TRBJ2-5; V: TRBV5-1; size: NA; D: TRBD2; CDR3: CASKLLAGAETQYF; DNA: TGCGCCAGCAAGCTTCTAGCGGGGGCAGAGACCCAGTACTTC
J: TRBJ1-1; V: TRBV5-6; size: NA; D: NA; CDR3: CASSLPGSMNTEAFF; DNA: TGTGCCAGCAGCTTGCCGGGGTCTATGAACACTGAAGCTTTCTTT
J: TRBJ1-1; V: TRBV4-1; size: NA; D: NA; CDR3: CASSQDQGNTEAFF; DNA: TGCGCCAGCAGCCAAGATCAGGGGAACACTGAAGCTTTCTTT
J: TRBJ2-1; V: TRBV9; size: NA; D: NA; CDR3: CASSQALDEQFF; DNA: TGTGCCAGCAGCCAAGCGTTAGATGAGCAGTTCTTC
J: TRBJ1-4; V: TRBV27; size: NA; D: TRBD1; CDR3: CASSDEGQGAEKLFF; DNA: TGTGCCAGCAGTGACGAGGGACAGGGAGCGGAAAAACTGTTTTTT
J: TRBJ1-6; V: TRBV5-1; size: NA; D: TRBD1; CDR3: CASSSFTDRADSPLHF; DNA: TGCGCCAGCAGCAGCTTTACGGACAGGGCGGATTCACCCCTCCACTTT